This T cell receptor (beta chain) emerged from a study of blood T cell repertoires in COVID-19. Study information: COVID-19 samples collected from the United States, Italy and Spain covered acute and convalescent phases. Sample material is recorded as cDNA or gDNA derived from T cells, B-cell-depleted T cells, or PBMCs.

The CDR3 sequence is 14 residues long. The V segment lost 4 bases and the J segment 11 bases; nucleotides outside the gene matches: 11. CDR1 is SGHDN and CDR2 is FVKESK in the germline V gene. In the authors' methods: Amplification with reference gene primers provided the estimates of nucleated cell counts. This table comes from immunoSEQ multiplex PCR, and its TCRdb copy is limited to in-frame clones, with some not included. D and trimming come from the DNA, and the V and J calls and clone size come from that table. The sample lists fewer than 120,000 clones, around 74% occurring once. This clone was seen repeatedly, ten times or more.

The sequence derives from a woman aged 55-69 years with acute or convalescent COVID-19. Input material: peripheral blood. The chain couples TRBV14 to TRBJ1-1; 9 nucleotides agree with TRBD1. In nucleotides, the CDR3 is TGTGCCAGCAGCCCCACTACCGGGACAGGGTGGGCTTTCTTT. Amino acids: CASSPTTGTGWAFF. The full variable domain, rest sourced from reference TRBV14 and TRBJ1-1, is EAGVTQFPSHSVIEKGQTVTLRCDPISGHDNLYWYRRVMGKEIKFLLHFVKESKQDESGMPNNRFLAERTGGTYSTLKVQPAELEDSGVYFCASSPTTGTGWAFFGQGTRLTVV.